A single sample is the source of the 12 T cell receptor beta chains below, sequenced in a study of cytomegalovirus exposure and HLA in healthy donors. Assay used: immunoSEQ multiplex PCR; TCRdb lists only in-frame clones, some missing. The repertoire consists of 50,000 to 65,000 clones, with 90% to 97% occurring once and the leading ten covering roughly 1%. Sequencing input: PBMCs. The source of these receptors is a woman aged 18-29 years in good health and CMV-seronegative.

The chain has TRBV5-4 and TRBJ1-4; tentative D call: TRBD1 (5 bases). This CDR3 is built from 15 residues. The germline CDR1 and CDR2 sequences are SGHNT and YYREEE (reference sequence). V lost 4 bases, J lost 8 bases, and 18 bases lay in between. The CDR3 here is CASSTAVGTGEKLFF. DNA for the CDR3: TGTGCCAGCAGCACCGCCGTGGGCACAGGAGAAAAACTGTTTTTT.

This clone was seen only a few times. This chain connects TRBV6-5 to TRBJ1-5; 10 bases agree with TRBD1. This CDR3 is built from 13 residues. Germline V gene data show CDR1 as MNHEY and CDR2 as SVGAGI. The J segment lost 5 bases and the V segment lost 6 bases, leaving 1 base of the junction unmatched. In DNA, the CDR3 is TGTGCCAGCAGGGGGACAGGGGATCAGCCCCAGCATTTT. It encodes CASRGTGDQPQHF.

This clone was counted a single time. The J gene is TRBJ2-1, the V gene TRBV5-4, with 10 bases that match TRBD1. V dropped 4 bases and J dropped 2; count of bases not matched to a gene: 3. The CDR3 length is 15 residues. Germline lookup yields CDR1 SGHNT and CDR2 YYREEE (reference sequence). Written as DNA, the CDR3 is TGTGCCAGCAGCATCGGGACAGGGGCCTACAATGAGCAGTTCTTC. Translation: CASSIGTGAYNEQFF.

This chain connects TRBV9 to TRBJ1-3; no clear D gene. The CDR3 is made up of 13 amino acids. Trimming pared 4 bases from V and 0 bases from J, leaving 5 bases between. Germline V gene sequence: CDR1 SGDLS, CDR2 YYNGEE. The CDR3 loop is CASSQASGNTIYF. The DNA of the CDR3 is TGTGCCAGCAGCCAGGCCTCTGGAAACACCATATATTTT. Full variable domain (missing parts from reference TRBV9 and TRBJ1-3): DSGVTQTPKHLITATGQRVTLRCSPRSGDLSVYWYQQSLDQGLQFLIQYYNGEERAKGNILERFSAQQFPDLHSELNLSSLELGDSALYFCASSQASGNTIYFGEGSWLTVV.

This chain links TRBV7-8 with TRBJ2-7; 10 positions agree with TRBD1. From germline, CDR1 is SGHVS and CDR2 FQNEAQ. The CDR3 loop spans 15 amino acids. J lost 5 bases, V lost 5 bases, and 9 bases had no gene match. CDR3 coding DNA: TGTGCCAGCAGCCTTCACCGGGACAGGGGAAACGAGCAGTACTTC. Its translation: CASSLHRDRGNEQYF. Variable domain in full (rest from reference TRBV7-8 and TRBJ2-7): GAGVSQSPRYKVAKRGQDVALRCDPISGHVSLFWYQQALGQGPEFLTYFQNEAQLDKSGLPSDRFFAERPEGSVSTLKIQRTQQEDSAVYLCASSLHRDRGNEQYFGPGTRLTVT.

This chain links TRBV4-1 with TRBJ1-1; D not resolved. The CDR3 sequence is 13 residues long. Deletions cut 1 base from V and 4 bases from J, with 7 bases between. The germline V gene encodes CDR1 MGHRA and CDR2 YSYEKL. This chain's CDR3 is CASSQVAATEAFF. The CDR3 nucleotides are TGCGCCAGCAGCCAAGTGGCGGCCACTGAAGCTTTCTTT.

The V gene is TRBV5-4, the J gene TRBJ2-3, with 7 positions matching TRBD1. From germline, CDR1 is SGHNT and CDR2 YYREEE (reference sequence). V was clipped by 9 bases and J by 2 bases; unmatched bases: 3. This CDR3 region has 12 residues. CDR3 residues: CAMGTATDTQYF. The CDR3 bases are TGTGCCATGGGGACAGCCACAGATACGCAGTATTTT.

The CDR3 coding sequence is TGCGCCAGCAGCCAAAGGACCACGGGAGCGTGGGGGGGGGATACGCAGTATTTT. The encoded protein is CASSQRTTGAWGGDTQYF. The chain employs TRBV4-3 and TRBJ2-3; 7 bases are a match to TRBD2. Germline V gene sequence: CDR1 LGHNA, CDR2 YSLEER. V shed 2 bases, J shed 6 bases, and the junction held 17 bases outside the gene matches. CDR3 length: 18 residues.

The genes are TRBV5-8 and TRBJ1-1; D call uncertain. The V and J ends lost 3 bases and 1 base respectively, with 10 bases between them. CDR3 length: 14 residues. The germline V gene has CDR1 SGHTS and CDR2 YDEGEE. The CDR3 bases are TGTGCCAGCAGCTCACAGTTGGAGAACACTGAAGCTTTCTTT. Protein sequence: CASSSQLENTEAFF.

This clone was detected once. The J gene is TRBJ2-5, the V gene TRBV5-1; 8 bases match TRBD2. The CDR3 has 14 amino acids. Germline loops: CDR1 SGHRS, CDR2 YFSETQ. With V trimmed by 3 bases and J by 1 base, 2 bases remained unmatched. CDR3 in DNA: TGCGCCAGCAGCTCGGCGGGGGGCCAAGAGACCCAGTACTTC. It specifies CASSSAGGQETQYF.

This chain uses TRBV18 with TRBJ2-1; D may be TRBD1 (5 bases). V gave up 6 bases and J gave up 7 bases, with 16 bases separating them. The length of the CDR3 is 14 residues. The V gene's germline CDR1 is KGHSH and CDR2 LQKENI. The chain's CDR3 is CASSSRQGGNEQFF. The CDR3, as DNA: TGTGCCAGCTCCTCCAGGCAGGGTGGAAATGAGCAGTTCTTC.

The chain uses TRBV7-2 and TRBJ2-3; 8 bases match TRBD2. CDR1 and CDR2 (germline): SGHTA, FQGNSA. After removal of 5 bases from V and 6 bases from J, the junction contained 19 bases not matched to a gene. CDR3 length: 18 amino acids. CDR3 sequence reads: CASSPRLVSGKVWDTQYF. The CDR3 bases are TGTGCCAGCAGCCCCCGACTGGTTAGCGGGAAGGTTTGGGATACGCAGTATTTT.